These 29 T cell receptor beta chains came from one sample sequenced in a study of blood T cell repertoires in COVID-19. The table came from immunoSEQ multiplex PCR; TCRdb's copy has only in-frame clones and leaves some out. The profile covers roughly 270,000 clones, with 85% appearing a single time and about 5.1% taken by the ten largest. Material for sequencing was peripheral blood. Every receptor here comes from a man in his forties or fifties with active or convalescent COVID-19.

This sequence joins TRBV3-1 (or the pseudogene TRBV3-2) and TRBJ2-1; 14 positions agree with TRBD2. CDR1 LGHDT and CDR2 YNNKEL come from the germline V gene (reference sequence). This CDR3 contains 16 residues. The V gene end was trimmed by 3 bases and the J gene end by 7 bases; junction bases not matched to a gene: 5. This CDR3 reads CASSHGTSGRINEQFF. The CDR3 coding sequence is TGTGCCAGCAGCCACGGGACTAGCGGGAGAATAAATGAGCAGTTCTTC.

V is TRBV5-1 and J is TRBJ1-1, with 11 bases lining up with TRBD1. This CDR3 has 19 residues. Losses at the gene ends were 2 bases for V and 2 bases for J; bases not matched to a gene: 14. Looked up from germline, CDR1 is SGHRS and CDR2 is YFSETQ. CDR3 nucleotides: TGCGCCAGCAGCTTTACTATTTGGGACAGGGGGTGGAAAAACACTGAAGCTTTCTTT. Translated: CASSFTIWDRGWKNTEAFF.

The chain combines TRBV24-1 with TRBJ2-3; D may be TRBD2 (6 bases). The CDR3 length is 14 residues. V dropped 5 bases and J dropped 2 bases, with 10 bases sitting between them. The germline gives CDR1 KGHDR, CDR2 SFDVKD. The CDR3 sequence: CATSARGSTDTQYF. CDR3 DNA sequence: TGTGCCACCAGTGCGCGGGGCTCCACAGATACGCAGTATTTT.

As regards this clone: Relative to the germline gene, one junction end is altered; a read error may explain this. The chain is built from TRBV28 and TRBJ1-5, with 9 bases that match TRBD1. The CDR3 totals 14 residues. Per germline, CDR1 MDHEN and CDR2 SYDVKM. The chain's CDR3 is CVSSLGTGNQPQHF. The CDR3 region has the DNA TGTGTCAGCAGTTTAGGGACAGGGAATCAGCCCCAGCATTTT.

This clone was picked up one time. This chain links TRBV19 with TRBJ1-1; D ambiguous. Germline V gene sequence: CDR1 LNHDA, CDR2 SQIVND (reference sequence). V dropped 1 base and J dropped 8 bases, with 8 bases sitting between them. CDR3 length equals 12 residues. CDR3 DNA: TGTGCCAGTAGTATAGTCCTGGGCGAAGCTTTCTTT. It codes for CASSIVLGEAFF.

The chain is built from TRBV7-8 and TRBJ2-5; 7 nucleotides agree with TRBD2. J gave up 5 bases and V 5 bases, and 2 bases lay outside the gene matches. This CDR3 is 12 amino acids long. The germline CDR1 and CDR2 sequences are SGHVS and FQNEAQ. The chain's CDR3 is CASSLSGETQYF. The CDR3 bases are TGTGCCAGCAGCCTTAGCGGGGAGACCCAGTACTTC.

The chain carries TRBV5-1 and TRBJ1-4; D is ambiguous. With 0 bases removed from V and 5 bases from J, the gap between germline ends came to 5 bases. There are 13 residues in the CDR3. Germline V CDR1 and CDR2: SGHRS, YFSETQ. CDR3 loop: CASSLETNEKLFF. The CDR3, as DNA: TGCGCCAGCAGCTTGGAGACAAATGAAAAACTGTTTTTT.

The chain carries TRBV24-1 and TRBJ2-7; 8 bases fit TRBD1. Germline CDR1 KGHDR, CDR2 SFDVKD. CDR3 length: 15 amino acids. Trimming cost V 2 bases and J 1 base; bases outside gene matches: 3. In nucleotides, the CDR3 is TGTGCCACCAGTGATTCGACAGGGGCATCCTACGAGCAGTACTTC. As protein: CATSDSTGASYEQYF.

This clone occurred a few times. The rearrangement joins TRBV3-1 (or the pseudogene TRBV3-2) to TRBJ2-1; tentatively, D is TRBD1 (5 bases). Trimming shortened V by 8 bases and J by 8 bases, and 13 bases separated the two germline ends. Germline values: CDR1 LGHDT, CDR2 YNNKEL (reference sequence). The CDR3 spans 12 residues. CDR3 nucleotides: TGTGCCAGCCGGAGAGACAGTTATGAGCAGTTCTTC. Translation: CASRRDSYEQFF.

The rearrangement joins TRBV12-5 to TRBJ1-3, with unresolved D. The V and J ends lost 6 bases and 3 bases respectively, with 15 bases between them. Germline V gene lookup returns CDR1 LGHNT and CDR2 FRNRAP. This CDR3 spans 15 amino acids. The DNA of the CDR3 is TGTGCTAGTGGCCTCCCCGCGGTACTTGGAAACACCATATATTTT. Protein: CASGLPAVLGNTIYF.

The rearrangement links TRBV7-2 to TRBJ1-5, with TRBD1 identical over 9 bases. The V gene end was trimmed by 0 bases and the J gene end by 3 bases; junction bases not matched to a gene: 3. CDR1 is SGHTA and CDR2 is FQGNSA in the germline V gene. This CDR3 spans 16 amino acids. CDR3 sequence (DNA): TGTGCCAGCAGCTTAGCCGGGACAGGGAACAATCAGCCCCAGCATTTT. Protein sequence: CASSLAGTGNNQPQHF.

V and J are TRBV11-3 and TRBJ2-1; possible D gene TRBD1, 5 bases. The CDR3 loop spans 16 amino acids. Trimming took off 1 base at V and 2 bases at J, with 12 bases between the two ends. Germline V gene lookup returns CDR1 SGHNT and CDR2 YENEEA. The CDR3 is CASSLGQGPTYNEQFF. The CDR3 nucleotides are TGTGCCAGCAGCTTAGGCCAGGGCCCCACCTACAATGAGCAGTTCTTC.

Only a few counts were recorded for this clone. The CDR3 sequence: CASRNRGNQPQHF. CDR3 nucleotide sequence: TGTGCCAGTAGGAACAGGGGGAACCAGCCCCAGCATTTT. The chain couples TRBV19 to TRBJ1-5, with 8 bases identical to TRBD1. The CDR3 runs 13 residues. The germline V gene encodes CDR1 LNHDA and CDR2 SQIVND (reference sequence). J lost 7 bases, V lost 6 bases, and 5 bases had no gene match.

The chain carries TRBV4-2 and TRBJ2-7, with 8 nucleotides matching TRBD1. The CDR3 is 16 amino acids. The trim removed 3 bases at V and 1 base at J, leaving 8 bases unmatched. Germline loops: CDR1 LGHNA, CDR2 YNFKEQ. The CDR3 bases are TGTGCCAGCAGCCAGCCCGGACAGGGACTGTCCTACGAGCAGTACTTC. Protein: CASSQPGQGLSYEQYF.

V is TRBV29-1 and J is TRBJ1-2, with TRBD1 identical over 7 bases. V shed 7 bases, J shed 5 bases, and the junction held 16 bases outside the gene matches. CDR1 and CDR2 from the germline V gene are SQVTM and ANQGSEA. There are 15 residues in the CDR3. The CDR3 region is CSAGTSRGQTYGYTF. DNA for the CDR3: TGCAGCGCGGGAACAAGTAGGGGACAGACGTATGGCTACACCTTC.

CDR3 amino acids: CASSGLAGGHTQYF. As DNA, the CDR3 is TGTGCCAGCAGCGGACTAGCGGGAGGTCATACGCAGTATTTT. V usage is TRBV6-2 or TRBV6-3 and J usage is TRBJ2-3; 14 bases align to TRBD2. The V gene's germline CDR1 is MNHEY and CDR2 SVGEGT. The trim removed 6 bases at V and 7 bases at J, leaving 3 bases unmatched. The CDR3 has 14 amino acids.

The chain recombines TRBV7-3 with TRBJ2-5; the match to TRBD1 covers 7 bases. The CDR3 loop spans 15 amino acids. Germline CDR1 is SGHTA and CDR2 is FQGTGA. The ends lost 0 bases at V and 5 bases at J; junction bases unmatched: 6. As DNA, the CDR3 is TGTGCCAGCAGCTTAACGAGGGACAGTGGGGAGACCCAGTACTTC. Its translation is CASSLTRDSGETQYF.

V and J are TRBV7-3 and TRBJ1-2, with 8 bases lining up with TRBD1. This CDR3 has 15 residues. Trimming cost V 4 bases and J 5 bases; bases outside gene matches: 9. Germline CDR1 reads SGHTA; CDR2 reads FQGTGA. The CDR3: CASSSPGQGLYGYTF. The CDR3 DNA follows: TGTGCCAGCAGCTCCCCCGGACAGGGATTATATGGCTACACCTTC. The whole variable domain, remainder taken from reference TRBV7-3 and TRBJ1-2, is GAGVSQTPSNKVTEKGKYVELRCDPISGHTALYWYRQSLGQGPEFLIYFQGTGAADDSGLPNDRFFAVRPEGSVSTLKIQRTERGDSAVYLCASSSPGQGLYGYTFGSGTRLTVV.

This chain connects TRBV7-8 to TRBJ2-7; 13 nucleotides align to TRBD2. The CDR3 has 16 amino acids. Germline lookup yields CDR1 SGHVS and CDR2 FQNEAQ. V shed 4 bases, J shed 5 bases, and the junction held 8 bases outside the gene matches. The CDR3 sequence is CASSYRTSGSKDEQYF. The CDR3 nucleotides read TGTGCCAGCAGCTATAGGACTAGCGGGAGTAAAGACGAGCAGTACTTC.

The rearrangement uses TRBV7-9 and TRBJ1-1; D ambiguous. CDR1 is SEHNR, CDR2 FQNEAQ, per germline (reference sequence). The CDR3 runs to 12 residues. V was cut by 5 bases and J by 5 bases, with 9 bases left in between. The CDR3 here is CASSTRVTEAFF. The CDR3 DNA follows: TGTGCCAGCAGCACTAGGGTAACTGAAGCTTTCTTT. The variable domain in full, with the rest retrieved from reference TRBV7-9 and TRBJ1-1, is DTGVSQNPRHKITKRGQNVTFRCDPISEHNRLYWYRQTLGQGPEFLTYFQNEAQLEKSRLLSDRFSAERPKGSFSTLEIQRTEQGDSAMYLCASSTRVTEAFFGQGTRLTVV.

The V and J genes are TRBV7-2 and TRBJ2-1; D not resolved. The V gene's germline CDR1 is SGHTA and CDR2 FQGNSA. The CDR3 is 16 residues long. The ends were cut back, 1 base at V and 7 bases at J, with 17 bases in the middle. The CDR3 region has the DNA TGTGCCAGCAGCTTAGGACCGCCCGGCCCCGGGAATGAGCAGTTCTTC. It specifies CASSLGPPGPGNEQFF.

The rearrangement joins TRBV28 to TRBJ2-3; 10 nucleotides agree with TRBD2. The CDR3 contains 16 residues. Trimming took 5 bases from V and 7 from J; bases not matched to a gene: 12. CDR1 is MDHEN and CDR2 is SYDVKM in the germline V gene. The CDR3 loop reads CASSTRTSGPDHTQYF. CDR3 DNA sequence: TGTGCCAGCAGTACCCGGACTAGCGGCCCAGATCATACGCAGTATTTT. The full variable domain, in which reference TRBV28 and TRBJ2-3 provide the parts outside the CDR3, is DVKVTQSSRYLVKRTGEKVFLECVQDMDHENMFWYRQDPGLGLRLIYFSYDVKMKEKGDIPEGYSVSREKKERFSLILESASTNQTSMYLCASSTRTSGPDHTQYFGPGTRLTVL.

V and J are TRBV9 and TRBJ2-5; weak D call: TRBD2 (6 bases). V lost 0 bases and J lost 4, with 10 bases in between. This CDR3 comprises 14 residues. Germline V gene sequence: CDR1 SGDLS, CDR2 YYNGEE. The CDR3 DNA is TGTGCCAGCAGCGTAGGCCCACTAGCAGAGACCCAGTACTTC. Amino acids: CASSVGPLAETQYF.

The V and J genes are TRBV7-2 and TRBJ1-2; TRBD1 agrees at 9 bases. This CDR3 has 14 residues. Germline V CDR1 and CDR2: SGHTA, FQGNSA. The V gene end was trimmed by 4 bases and the J gene end by 2 bases; junction bases not matched to a gene: 2. The CDR3 loop reads CASSYGTGNYGYTF. DNA for the CDR3: TGTGCCAGCAGCTACGGGACAGGGAACTATGGCTACACCTTC.

The rearrangement links TRBV15 to TRBJ2-7; TRBD2 agrees at 8 bases. Trimming at V came to 2 bases and at J to 4 bases, leaving 7 bases not matched to a gene. CDR1 and CDR2 from the germline V gene are LNHNV and YYDKDF (reference sequence). The CDR3 runs 15 residues. CDR3 nucleotide sequence: TGTGCCACCAGCAGATCCTCTAGCGGGTTTTACGAGCAGTACTTC. This translates into CATSRSSSGFYEQYF.

The V and J genes are TRBV5-6 and TRBJ1-3; no firm D call. CDR1 and CDR2 from the germline V gene are SGHDT and YYEEEE. This CDR3 has 13 residues. Trimming took 5 bases from V and 8 from J, leaving 14 bases between them. The CDR3 DNA reads as TGTGCCAGCAGTGAAATTAGCGAGGACACCATATATTTT. This gives the protein CASSEISEDTIYF.

The CDR3 region is CASSPGLTTGVGNEKLFF. The CDR3 DNA sequence: TGCGCCAGCAGCCCAGGACTTACCACAGGGGTGGGTAATGAAAAACTGTTTTTT. V and J are TRBV4-1 and TRBJ1-4; 7 positions agree with TRBD1. The V segment lost 4 bases and the J segment 4 bases; nucleotides outside the gene matches: 15. Germline loops: CDR1 MGHRA, CDR2 YSYEKL. This CDR3 comprises 18 residues.

The J gene is TRBJ1-2, the V gene TRBV29-1; 7 nucleotides line up with TRBD1. This CDR3 is built from 11 residues. V shed 7 bases, J shed 8 bases, and the junction held 7 bases outside the gene matches. CDR1 is SQVTM, CDR2 ANQGSEA, per germline. CDR3 region: CSGKQGKGYTF. In nucleotides, the CDR3 is TGCAGCGGCAAACAGGGGAAGGGCTACACCTTC.

The rearrangement joins TRBV5-1 to TRBJ2-5; D is unclear. Germline CDR1 reads SGHRS; CDR2 reads YFSETQ. The CDR3 extends over 14 amino acids. The ends were cut back, 0 bases at V and 4 bases at J, with 10 bases in the middle. The CDR3 region is CASSLAGARETQYF. CDR3 coding DNA: TGCGCCAGCAGCTTGGCCGGAGCGAGAGAGACCCAGTACTTC. Full variable domain (rest looked up from reference TRBV5-1 and TRBJ2-5): KAGVTQTPRYLIKTRGQQVTLSCSPISGHRSVSWYQQTPGQGLQFLFEYFSETQRNKGNFPGRFSGRQFSNSRSEMNVSTLELGDSALYLCASSLAGARETQYFGPGTRLLVL.